This TCR beta chain was profiled in a study of blood T cells in healthy people across ages. Primed by a sample-barcoded 5' primer and a J-beta primer mix, a second PCR proceeded for 7 to 11 cycles. Using its own MiXCR run on the 5' RACE reads, TCRdb lists one record per CDR3 protein. In the table there are about 1.8 million distinct CDR3 sequences, 49% of which are singletons. The V gene's germline CDR1 is MNHNY and CDR2 SVGAGI (reference sequence). The CDR3 consists of 17 residues. The V end lost 0 bases, the J end lost 0 bases, and 12 bases lay between the germline ends. The V and J genes are TRBV6-6 and TRBJ2-1; either TRBD1 or TRBD2 may fit D (5 bases each). The TCR was taken from a woman between 40 and 55 years old in good health. Sequences were obtained from blood. The CDR3 coding sequence is TGTGCCAGCAGTTACTCGAGGGGCGAAAGCTCCTACAATGAGCAGTTCTTC. Encoded protein: CASSYSRGESSYNEQFF.